A selection of T cell receptor beta chains follows, all from one sample in a study of T cell repertoires in cytomegalovirus infection. TCRdb called the reads again in MiXCR, with one record for every CDR3 protein. Of about 770,000 distinct CDR3 sequences listed, roughly 29% were seen once; the top ten hold under 15%. No antigen has been assigned to these receptors. This specimen was cultured CD8+ T cells from PBMCs, taken from culture after CMV antigen stimulation. These receptors were obtained from a human donor in good health (CMV status not recorded). Some clones in this sample may be carry-over from other donors' samples. Each CDR3 is given without its conserved first and last residue. Fields, in order: V gene, J gene, CDR3 protein.

v_gene: TRBV2; j_gene: TRBJ1-2; CDR3aa: ASSEGQGVSDGYT
v_gene: TRBV24-1; j_gene: TRBJ1-4; CDR3aa: ATSDSSGPADEKLF
v_gene: TRBV6-6; j_gene: TRBJ2-5; CDR3aa: ASSYRELAGQETQY
v_gene: TRBV27; j_gene: TRBJ2-3; CDR3aa: ASSLVRVGTDTQY
v_gene: TRBV4-3; j_gene: TRBJ2-1; CDR3aa: ASSLLTGALRYEQF
v_gene: TRBV7-6; j_gene: TRBJ2-3; CDR3aa: ASSLETADTQY
v_gene: TRBV7-6; j_gene: TRBJ2-3; CDR3aa: ASSPVVGRGDTQY
v_gene: TRBV7-6; j_gene: TRBJ2-1; CDR3aa: ASSPRGSYNEQF
v_gene: TRBV2; j_gene: TRBJ1-1; CDR3aa: ASPRRGEAF
v_gene: TRBV6-8; j_gene: TRBJ1-1; CDR3aa: ASKSTVKNSEAF
v_gene: TRBV7-9; j_gene: TRBJ1-1; CDR3aa: AIWGSLVRALNTEAF
v_gene: TRBV13; j_gene: TRBJ2-3; CDR3aa: ASSPRDGGTDTQY
v_gene: TRBV7-3; j_gene: TRBJ2-5; CDR3aa: ASSSSGSQETQY
v_gene: TRBV12-3/TRBV12-4; j_gene: TRBJ2-5; CDR3aa: ASTWGGRETQY
v_gene: TRBV4-3; j_gene: TRBJ1-1; CDR3aa: ASSQEGEGGTEAF
v_gene: TRBV4-3; j_gene: TRBJ1-4; CDR3aa: ASSQAGNEKLF
v_gene: TRBV5-6; j_gene: TRBJ1-3; CDR3aa: ASSLEGQGTIY
v_gene: TRBV9; j_gene: TRBJ2-3; CDR3aa: ASSVRHSGGSTDTQY
v_gene: TRBV11-2; j_gene: TRBJ2-1; CDR3aa: ASSLAPAGELHEQF
v_gene: TRBV29-1; j_gene: TRBJ2-1; CDR3aa: SVDTSRGLDYNEQF
v_gene: TRBV15; j_gene: TRBJ2-1; CDR3aa: ATSRDGTGDNEQF
v_gene: TRBV24-1; j_gene: TRBJ1-5; CDR3aa: ATSVKSQGAQGQPQH
v_gene: TRBV27; j_gene: TRBJ2-7; CDR3aa: ASSLGTGGTYEQY
v_gene: TRBV15; j_gene: TRBJ2-3; CDR3aa: ATTGSPDTQY
v_gene: TRBV6-1; j_gene: TRBJ2-6; CDR3aa: ASSERDRDYRNSGANVLT
v_gene: TRBV12-3/TRBV12-4; j_gene: TRBJ1-1; CDR3aa: ASSFAVNTEAF
v_gene: TRBV5-4; j_gene: TRBJ2-5; CDR3aa: ASSTTMGGAETQY
v_gene: TRBV27; j_gene: TRBJ2-7; CDR3aa: ASSLLPAFEQY
v_gene: TRBV15; j_gene: TRBJ2-4; CDR3aa: ATGLGPGPNILAKNIQY
v_gene: TRBV27; j_gene: TRBJ2-1; CDR3aa: ASSPFSGSSYNEQF
v_gene: TRBV28; j_gene: TRBJ2-3; CDR3aa: ASTVGTRSTDTQY
v_gene: TRBV3-1; j_gene: TRBJ1-5; CDR3aa: ASSQDPRQPQH
v_gene: TRBV6-2/TRBV6-3; j_gene: TRBJ1-1; CDR3aa: ASSYSPRGGGTEAF
v_gene: TRBV28; j_gene: TRBJ1-5; CDR3aa: ASSFSGTGKSVYQPQH
v_gene: TRBV12-3/TRBV12-4; j_gene: TRBJ2-3; CDR3aa: ASSLSSSGASTDTQY
v_gene: TRBV10-1; j_gene: TRBJ2-7; CDR3aa: ASSESGSSYEQY
v_gene: TRBV6-5; j_gene: TRBJ2-1; CDR3aa: ASSYSGLHNEQF
v_gene: TRBV27; j_gene: TRBJ1-1; CDR3aa: ASSHGQGFGLSEAF
v_gene: TRBV2; j_gene: TRBJ1-2; CDR3aa: ATLTRARGEDGYT
v_gene: TRBV14; j_gene: TRBJ2-3; CDR3aa: ASTLRRLAGAPDTQY
v_gene: TRBV6-5; j_gene: TRBJ1-5; CDR3aa: ASRPSWGINQPQH
v_gene: TRBV4-1; j_gene: TRBJ1-5; CDR3aa: ASSQDVGQGYILNQPQH
v_gene: TRBV14; j_gene: TRBJ1-4; CDR3aa: ASRLLGDEKLF
v_gene: TRBV24-1; j_gene: TRBJ2-2; CDR3aa: ATSDFSGAGELF
v_gene: TRBV5-4; j_gene: TRBJ1-3; CDR3aa: ASSLETASGNTIY
v_gene: TRBV7-2; j_gene: TRBJ2-3; CDR3aa: ASSLLRDTQY
v_gene: TRBV28; j_gene: TRBJ1-1; CDR3aa: ASSFGDRGINTEAF
v_gene: TRBV28; j_gene: TRBJ2-5; CDR3aa: ASSFALQLTGGRETQY
v_gene: TRBV6-1; j_gene: TRBJ2-7; CDR3aa: ASSWDGGPDEQY
v_gene: TRBV6-5; j_gene: TRBJ2-1; CDR3aa: ASSYIGTTNEQF
v_gene: TRBV12-3/TRBV12-4; j_gene: TRBJ2-5; CDR3aa: ASTIQEQETQY
v_gene: TRBV6-6; j_gene: TRBJ2-3; CDR3aa: ASTSDQDRPDTQY
v_gene: TRBV19; j_gene: TRBJ1-6; CDR3aa: ASSAWGRSSYNSPLH
v_gene: TRBV6-6; j_gene: TRBJ2-7; CDR3aa: ASSYSMETAAYEQY
v_gene: TRBV14; j_gene: TRBJ1-5; CDR3aa: ASSQRSGTGVGQPQH
v_gene: TRBV2; j_gene: TRBJ2-1; CDR3aa: ASSLAGGLRGQF